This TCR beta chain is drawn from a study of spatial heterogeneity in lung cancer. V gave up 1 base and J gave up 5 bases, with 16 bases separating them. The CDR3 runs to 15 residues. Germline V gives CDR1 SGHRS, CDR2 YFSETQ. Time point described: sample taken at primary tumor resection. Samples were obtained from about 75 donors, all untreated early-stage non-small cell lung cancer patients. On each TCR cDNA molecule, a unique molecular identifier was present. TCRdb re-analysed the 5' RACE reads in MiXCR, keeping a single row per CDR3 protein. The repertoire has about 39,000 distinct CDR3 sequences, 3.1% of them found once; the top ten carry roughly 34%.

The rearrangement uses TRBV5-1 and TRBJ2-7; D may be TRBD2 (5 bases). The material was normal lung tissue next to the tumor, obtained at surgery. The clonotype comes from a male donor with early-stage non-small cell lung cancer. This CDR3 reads CASSLQEPIGNEQYF. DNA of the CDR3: TGCGCCAGCAGCTTGCAAGAACCCATCGGGAACGAGCAGTACTTC.